A single sample is the source of the 2 T cell receptor beta chains below, sequenced in a study of blood T cell repertoires in COVID-19. Clones were sequenced by immunoSEQ multiplex PCR, and TCRdb holds only the in-frame ones, with some missing. This table has hundreds of thousands of clones, about 89% appearing once. Input material: peripheral blood. Receptor source: a woman between 50 and 59 years old with COVID-19, enrolled during active disease.

The rearrangement joins TRBV5-4 to TRBJ2-3; 10 bases align to TRBD2. Per germline, CDR1 SGHNT and CDR2 YYREEE (reference sequence). The CDR3 totals 15 residues. The J segment lost 3 bases and the V segment lost 4 bases, leaving 5 bases of the junction unmatched. The CDR3 reads CASSERLAGTDTQYF. In DNA, the CDR3 is TGTGCCAGCAGCGAAAGACTAGCGGGTACAGATACGCAGTATTTT.

The rearrangement joins TRBV15 to TRBJ2-2; 7 bases align to TRBD1. Trimming at V came to 1 base and at J to 4 bases, leaving 6 bases not matched to a gene. The CDR3 sequence is 16 residues long. Germline CDR1 LNHNV, CDR2 YYDKDF (reference sequence). This chain's CDR3 is CATSRGEGQITGELFF. The CDR3 DNA is TGTGCCACCAGCAGAGGCGAGGGACAGATCACCGGGGAGCTGTTTTTT.